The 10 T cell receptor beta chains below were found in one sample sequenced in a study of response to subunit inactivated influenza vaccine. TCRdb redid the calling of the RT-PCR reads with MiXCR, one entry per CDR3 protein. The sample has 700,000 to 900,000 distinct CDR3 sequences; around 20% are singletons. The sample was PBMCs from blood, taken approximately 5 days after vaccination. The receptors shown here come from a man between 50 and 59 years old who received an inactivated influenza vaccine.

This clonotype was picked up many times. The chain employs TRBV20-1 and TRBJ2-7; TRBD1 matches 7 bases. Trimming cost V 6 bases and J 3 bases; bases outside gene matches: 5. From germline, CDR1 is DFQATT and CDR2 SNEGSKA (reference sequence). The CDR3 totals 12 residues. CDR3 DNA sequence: TGCAGTGCGGGCCGACAGGGCTACGAGCAGTACTTC. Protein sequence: CSAGRQGYEQYF.

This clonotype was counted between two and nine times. CDR3 in amino acids: CASSQDHMGPGTQYF. Written as DNA, the CDR3 is TGCGCCAGCAGCCAAGATCATATGGGCCCAGGGACCCAGTACTTC. The V call is TRBV4-3, the J call TRBJ2-5; D call uncertain. Between the trimmed V and J ends, which lost 0 bases and 7 bases, there was a span of 15 bases. The CDR3 runs 15 residues. The germline V gene has CDR1 LGHNA and CDR2 YSLEER.

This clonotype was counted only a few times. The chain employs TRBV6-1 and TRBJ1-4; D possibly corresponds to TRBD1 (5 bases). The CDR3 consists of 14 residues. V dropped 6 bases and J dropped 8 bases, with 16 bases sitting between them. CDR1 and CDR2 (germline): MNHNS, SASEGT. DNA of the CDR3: TGTGCCAGCAGCCAGACAATCAACAGGGAAAAACTGTTTTTT. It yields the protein CASSQTINREKLFF.

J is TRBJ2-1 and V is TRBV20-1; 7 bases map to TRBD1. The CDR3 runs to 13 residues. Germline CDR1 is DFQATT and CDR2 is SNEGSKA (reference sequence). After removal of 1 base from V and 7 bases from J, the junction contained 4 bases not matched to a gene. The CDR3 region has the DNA TGCAGTGCTAGAGGGACAGGAAGAAATGAGCAGTTCTTC. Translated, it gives CSARGTGRNEQFF.

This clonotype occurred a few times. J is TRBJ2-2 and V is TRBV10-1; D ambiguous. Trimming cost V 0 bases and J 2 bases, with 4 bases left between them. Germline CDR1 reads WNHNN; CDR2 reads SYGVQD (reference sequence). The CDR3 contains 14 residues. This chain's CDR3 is CASSESPNTGELFF. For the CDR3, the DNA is TGCGCCAGCAGTGAGTCGCCCAACACCGGGGAGCTGTTTTTT.

CDR3 protein: CASSYSGPGSNEQFF. The CDR3, as DNA: TGTGCCAGCAGTTACTCAGGGCCGGGGAGCAATGAGCAGTTCTTC. The chain joins TRBV6-2 or TRBV6-3 to TRBJ2-1; D is possibly TRBD2 (5 bases). Germline lookup yields CDR1 MNHEY and CDR2 SVGEGT. The CDR3 consists of 15 residues. The germline V and J ends were trimmed by 0 bases and 6 bases, with 12 bases remaining between them.

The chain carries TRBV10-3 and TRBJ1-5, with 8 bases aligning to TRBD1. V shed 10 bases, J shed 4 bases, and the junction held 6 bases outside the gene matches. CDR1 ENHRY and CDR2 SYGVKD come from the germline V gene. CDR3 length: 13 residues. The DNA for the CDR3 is TGTGCCACACGAGGGGACAGGAATCAGCCCCAGCATTTT. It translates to CATRGDRNQPQHF.

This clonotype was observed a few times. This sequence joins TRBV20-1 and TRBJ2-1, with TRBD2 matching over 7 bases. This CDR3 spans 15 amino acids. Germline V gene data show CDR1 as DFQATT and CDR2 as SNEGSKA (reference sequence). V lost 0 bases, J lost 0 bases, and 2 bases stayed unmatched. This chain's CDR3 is CSARDKRGSYNEQFF. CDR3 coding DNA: TGCAGTGCTAGAGATAAGCGGGGCTCCTACAATGAGCAGTTCTTC.

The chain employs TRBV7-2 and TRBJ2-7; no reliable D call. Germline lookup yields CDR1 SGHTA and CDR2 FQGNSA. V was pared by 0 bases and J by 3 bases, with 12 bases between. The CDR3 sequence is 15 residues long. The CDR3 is CASSLASGPDYEQYF. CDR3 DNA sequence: TGTGCCAGCAGCTTAGCCAGTGGGCCCGACTACGAGCAGTACTTC.

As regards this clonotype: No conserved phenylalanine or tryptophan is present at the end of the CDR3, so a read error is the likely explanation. This CDR3 reads CASSLGHSNQPQHY. Here the CDR3 DNA reads TGTGCCAGCAGTTTAGGGCATAGCAATCAGCCCCAGCATTAT. The chain uses TRBV12-3 or TRBV12-4 and TRBJ1-5; unclear D gene. This CDR3 has 14 residues. Trimming stripped 1 base from V and 0 bases from J, with 4 bases between.